Listed below are T cell receptor beta chains from one sample, sequenced in a study of a mutant IDH1 vaccine in newly diagnosed glioma. Only in-frame clones appear in the TCRdb table, and some are missing; sequencing was by immunoSEQ multiplex PCR. The data hold 24,000 or so clones, with 93% observed a single time. Specimen: PBMCs, collected from a glioma patient treated with radiotherapy, temozolomide or both. These receptors all stem from a man aged 35-49 years with glioma. CDR3s include the opening cysteine and the closing phenylalanine or tryptophan. D genes are given only for firm matches. Not every row has a clone size; where given, it reads once, few, many or a size class.

clone size,CDR3 length,V gene,J gene,D gene,CDR3 protein,CDR3 DNA
.,14,TRBV2,TRBJ1-4,.,CASSGRVIGEKLFF,TGTGCCAGCAGCGGCAGGGTAATAGGTGAAAAACTGTTTTTT
.,14,TRBV5-1,TRBJ2-3,.,CASSLRPNTDTQYF,TGCGCCAGCAGCTTGCGGCCAAACACAGATACGCAGTATTTT
.,15,TRBV11-3,TRBJ1-1,.,CASSLGQSGNTEAFF,TGTGCCAGCAGCTTAGGGCAGTCGGGGAACACTGAAGCTTTCTTT
.,13,TRBV9,TRBJ2-7,.,CASSTDGYEQQYF,TGTGCCAGCAGCACGGACGGATACGAGCAGCAGTACTTC
.,16,TRBV27,TRBJ1-6,.,CASSRDRSSYNSPLHF,TGTGCCAGCAGCCGGGACCGGAGCTCCTATAATTCACCCCTCCACTTT
.,12,TRBV10-3,TRBJ2-1,.,CAISEMDNEQFF,TGTGCCATCAGTGAAATGGATAATGAGCAGTTCTTC
.,14,TRBV6-5,TRBJ2-7,TRBD1,CASSRRDRFYEQYF,TGTGCCAGCAGTAGACGGGACAGATTTTACGAGCAGTACTTC
.,17,TRBV18,TRBJ2-7,.,CASSPIPRQTIYYEQYF,TGTGCCAGCTCACCAATCCCCCGGCAGACGATTTACTACGAGCAGTACTTC
.,15,TRBV9,TRBJ2-1,TRBD2,CASSVARTSHYEQFF,TGTGCCAGCAGCGTAGCTCGGACTAGTCATTATGAGCAGTTCTTC
.,14,TRBV9,TRBJ1-4,.,CASSPRPTNEKLFF,TGTGCCAGCAGCCCTCGACCAACTAATGAAAAACTGTTTTTT
once,15,TRBV27,TRBJ2-3,.,CASSFPATPLDTQYF,TGTGCCAGCAGTTTTCCAGCGACCCCTTTAGATACGCAGTATTTT
once,13,TRBV11-3,TRBJ1-1,.,CASSEEEGTEAFF,TGTGCCAGCAGCGAGGAAGAGGGCACTGAAGCTTTCTTT
.,12,TRBV30,TRBJ1-2,TRBD1,CAWRLRGLGYTF,TGTGCCTGGAGATTGAGGGGGCTTGGCTACACCTTC
.,13,TRBV11-1,TRBJ2-1,.,CASSWGSSGEQFF,TGTGCCAGCAGCTGGGGCTCCTCGGGGGAGCAGTTCTTC
.,15,TRBV5-6,TRBJ2-5,.,CASSLLGRGQETQYF,TGTGCCAGCAGCTTGTTGGGAAGGGGCCAAGAGACCCAGTACTTC
.,15,TRBV4-1,TRBJ2-5,TRBD1,CASSQGTGRQETQYF,TGCGCCAGCAGCCAAGGGACAGGGAGGCAAGAGACCCAGTACTTC
.,13,TRBV7-2,TRBJ1-2,TRBD1,CASSFTTGGGYTF,TGTGCCAGCAGCTTTACGACAGGGGGCGGCTACACCTTC
.,12,TRBV10-3,TRBJ2-5,.,CAISENSETQYF,TGTGCCATCAGTGAAAACAGCGAGACCCAGTACTTC
.,15,TRBV5-1,TRBJ1-6,.,CASSLFSGGSSPLHF,TGCGCCAGCAGCTTGTTTAGCGGGGGGTCTTCACCCCTCCACTTT
.,15,TRBV10-3,TRBJ1-1,.,CAISESGYGATEAFF,TGTGCCATCAGTGAGTCGGGTTACGGCGCCACTGAAGCTTTCTTT
.,14,TRBV7-3,TRBJ2-7,TRBD2,CASSFGLALNEQYF,TGTGCCAGCAGCTTCGGACTAGCGCTCAACGAGCAGTACTTC
.,15,TRBV5-1,TRBJ1-5,.,CASSLGFASNQPQHF,TGCGCCAGCAGCTTGGGGTTCGCTAGCAATCAGCCCCAGCATTTT
.,15,TRBV6-5,TRBJ2-1,.,CASSTRQLSYNEQFF,TGTGCCAGCAGCACAAGACAGCTGTCCTACAATGAGCAGTTCTTC
.,13,TRBV2,TRBJ1-2,.,CASSDSVDHGYTF,TGTGCCAGCAGTGATTCGGTCGACCATGGCTACACCTTC
.,13,TRBV5-1,TRBJ1-2,TRBD1,CASSLEGAYGYTF,TGCGCCAGCAGCTTGGAGGGGGCTTATGGCTACACCTTC
.,15,TRBV2,TRBJ1-5,.,CASRSAGNGNQPQHF,TGTGCCAGCAGATCAGCGGGGAATGGCAATCAGCCCCAGCATTTT
once,15,TRBV4-3,TRBJ1-1,.,CASSRGPSVNTEAFF,TGCGCCAGCAGCCGCGGGCCGTCGGTGAACACTGAAGCTTTCTTT
once,17,TRBV23-1,TRBJ1-1,TRBD1,CASSQSPGTDMNTEAFF,TGCGCCAGCAGTCAATCCCCCGGGACAGACATGAACACTGAAGCTTTCTTT
.,13,TRBV6-6,TRBJ2-2,.,CASSYLKTGELFF,TGTGCCAGCAGTTACTTGAAGACCGGGGAGCTGTTTTTT
.,16,TRBV4-1,TRBJ1-5,TRBD1,CASSRRTGDGNQPQHF,TGCGCCAGCAGCCGCAGGACAGGGGATGGCAATCAGCCCCAGCATTTT
.,15,TRBV7-9,TRBJ2-1,.,CASSLGGSPYNEQFF,TGTGCCAGCAGCTTGGGCGGATCACCCTACAATGAGCAGTTCTTC
.,14,TRBV10-3,TRBJ1-1,TRBD1,CAISGTGTNTEAFF,TGTGCCATCAGCGGGACAGGAACGAACACTGAAGCTTTCTTT
.,16,TRBV14,TRBJ2-1,TRBD2,CASSRSGLAGAGEQFF,TGTGCCAGCAGCCGATCGGGACTAGCGGGAGCAGGGGAGCAGTTCTTC
.,14,TRBV30,TRBJ1-5,.,CAWRKGESNQPQHF,TGTGCCTGGAGGAAGGGAGAGAGCAATCAGCCCCAGCATTTT
once,15,TRBV13,TRBJ1-3,.,CASSLRVSGGNTIYF,TGTGCCAGCAGCTTAAGGGTATCTGGAGGAAACACCATATATTTT
.,12,TRBV6-1,TRBJ1-2,TRBD1,CASSRQGYGYTF,TGTGCCAGCAGCCGACAGGGGTATGGCTACACCTTC
.,13,TRBV30,TRBJ2-3,.,CAWRVWNRDTQYF,TGTGCCTGGAGAGTCTGGAACAGGGATACGCAGTATTTT
.,18,TRBV5-5,TRBJ2-1,TRBD2,CASSYQLAGVGSYNEQFF,TGTGCCAGCAGCTACCAACTAGCGGGAGTTGGGTCCTACAATGAGCAGTTCTTC
.,14,TRBV28,TRBJ2-7,TRBD2,CASTLAGPPYEQYF,TGTGCCAGCACCCTAGCGGGACCTCCTTACGAGCAGTACTTC
once,16,TRBV5-1,TRBJ1-2,.,CASSLAREASRGGYTF,TGCGCCAGCAGCTTGGCCCGAGAGGCCAGCCGCGGGGGCTACACCTTC
.,13,TRBV5-6,TRBJ1-2,.,CASSLRPVWGYTF,TGTGCCAGCAGCTTGCGGCCGGTATGGGGCTACACCTTC
.,19,TRBV19,TRBJ2-1,.,CASSPRPPSAGAPYNEQFF,TGTGCCAGTAGTCCCAGACCCCCGTCGGCGGGGGCCCCATACAATGAGCAGTTCTTC
.,15,TRBV30,TRBJ2-5,TRBD1,CAHTTQGAVQETQYF,TGTGCCCATACCACGCAGGGGGCAGTCCAAGAGACCCAGTACTTC
.,15,TRBV7-3,TRBJ2-3,TRBD1,CASSLGDRAPDTQYF,TGTGCCAGCAGCTTAGGGGACAGGGCTCCAGATACGCAGTATTTT